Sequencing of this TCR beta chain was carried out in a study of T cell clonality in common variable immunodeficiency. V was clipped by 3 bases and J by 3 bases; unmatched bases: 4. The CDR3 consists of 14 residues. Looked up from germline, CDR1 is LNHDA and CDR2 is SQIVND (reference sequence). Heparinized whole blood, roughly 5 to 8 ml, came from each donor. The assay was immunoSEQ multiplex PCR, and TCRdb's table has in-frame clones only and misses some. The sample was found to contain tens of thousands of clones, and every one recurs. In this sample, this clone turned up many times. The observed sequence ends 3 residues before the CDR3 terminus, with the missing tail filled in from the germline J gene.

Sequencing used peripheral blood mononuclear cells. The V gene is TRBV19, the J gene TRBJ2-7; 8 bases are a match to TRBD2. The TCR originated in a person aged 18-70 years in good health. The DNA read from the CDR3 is TGTGCCAGTAGTATGGGCGCGGGAGGCTACGAG. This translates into CASSMGAGGYE. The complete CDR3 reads CASSMGAGGYEQYF.